This T cell receptor (beta chain) was found in a study of tumor-infiltrating lymphocytes in primary liver carcinoma. Taking about 19-32 mg of unsorted bulk tissue, the authors co-extracted RNA and DNA. Of note for this clonotype: With a much larger clone just one base away, this may be a read error.

A constant-region primer primed TCR beta cDNA synthesis from roughly 500 ng of total RNA. Library construction for TCR beta comprised three nested multiplex PCR rounds performed with slightly modified ARM-PCR. TRBV1-TRBV30 forward primers paired with a C-beta reverse primer drove the first two PCR rounds, around 10 cycles each. TCRdb recomputed calls from the multiplex PCR reads with MiXCR, one row per CDR3 protein. The sample carries roughly 80,000 distinct CDR3 sequences, roughly 71% recorded once. CDR1 and CDR2 (germline): MDHEN, SYDVKM. V was pared by 11 bases and J by 5 bases, with 10 bases between. This CDR3 spans 11 amino acids.

This clonotype originated in a man in his forties with primary liver carcinoma and hepatitis B virus infection. Source material: tumor-adjacent normal liver tissue. J is TRBJ2-4 and V is TRBV28; no clear D gene. The CDR3, as DNA: TGTGCCCGCACCGAGCAAAACATTCAGTACTTC. Its protein product is CARTEQNIQYF.